The 21 T cell receptor beta chains below all came from one sample that was sequenced in a study of blood T cell dynamics during melanoma immunotherapy. The method was immunoSEQ multiplex PCR; TCRdb's version includes in-frame clones alone and lacks a portion of them. The table includes approximately 23,000 clones, about nine tenths detected once. Regarding time point: pre-treatment baseline. The sample in question was blood, obtained from a patient treated with checkpoint blockade. The origin of the receptors is a human donor with melanoma.

The V call is TRBV5-4, the J call TRBJ1-2; the D gene is possibly TRBD1 (5 bases). Deletions cut 4 bases from V and 0 bases from J, with 16 bases between. Looked up from germline, CDR1 is SGHNT and CDR2 is YYREEE (reference sequence). This CDR3 has 16 residues. For the CDR3, the DNA is TGTGCCAGCAGCCCGGAGTACCGGACACCTAACTATGGCTACACCTTC. Its translation: CASSPEYRTPNYGYTF.

The chain uses TRBV6-1 and TRBJ1-1, with D possibly matching TRBD1 (5 bases). The CDR3 is made up of 12 amino acids. Germline lookup yields CDR1 MNHNS and CDR2 SASEGT. Trimming cost V 2 bases and J 10 bases, with 11 bases left between them. The CDR3 spells CASSEWTFIAFF. The CDR3 DNA follows: TGTGCCAGCAGTGAATGGACATTTATAGCTTTCTTT.

The chain combines TRBV6-1 with TRBJ1-4, with D unresolved. Trimming left V 2 bases short and J 5 bases short, with 12 bases between. In germline, CDR1 is MNHNS, CDR2 SASEGT. CDR3 length: 15 residues. This CDR3 reads CASSEYGGPNEKLFF. The CDR3, as DNA: TGTGCCAGCAGTGAATATGGCGGACCAAATGAAAAACTGTTTTTT.

This chain connects TRBV4-1 to TRBJ1-1, with 7 nucleotides matching TRBD1. Per germline, CDR1 MGHRA and CDR2 YSYEKL. This CDR3 is 16 amino acids long. V gave up 0 bases and J gave up 0 bases; unmatched junction bases: 4. The CDR3 loop is CASSQDLGQLNTEAFF. CDR3 bases: TGCGCCAGCAGCCAAGATTTGGGACAGCTGAACACTGAAGCTTTCTTT.

The chain joins TRBV11-3 to TRBJ2-3; the match to TRBD2 covers 13 bases. CDR3 size: 15 residues. Germline CDR1 reads SGHNT; CDR2 reads YENEEA. V gave up 5 bases and J gave up 10 bases; unmatched junction bases: 9. The CDR3 DNA is TGTGCCAGCAGCCCGGGACTAGCGGGGTCCCAGGCGCAGTATTTT. Protein sequence: CASSPGLAGSQAQYF.

V is TRBV4-2 and J is TRBJ2-7; D possibly uses TRBD1 or TRBD2 (5 bases each). The CDR3 loop spans 15 amino acids. Trimming pared 3 bases from V and 4 bases from J, leaving 16 bases between. Germline V gene sequence: CDR1 LGHNA, CDR2 YNFKEQ. In DNA form, the CDR3 reads TGTGCCAGCAGCCAGGGGGTTGTGGGAGCTTACGAGCAGTACTTC. Translation gives CASSQGVVGAYEQYF.

This chain links TRBV7-2 with TRBJ2-3; 9 bases match TRBD2. The CDR3 is 16 amino acids. CDR1 SGHTA and CDR2 FQGNSA come from the germline V gene. Trimming took 5 bases from V and 2 from J; bases not matched to a gene: 8. The DNA of the CDR3 is TGTGCCAGCAGCGGTCCGGGACTAGCAGTCACAGATACGCAGTATTTT. This codes for CASSGPGLAVTDTQYF.

This clone was seen once. The rearrangement links TRBV4-1 to TRBJ2-7; TRBD1 matches 9 bases. Germline lookup yields CDR1 MGHRA and CDR2 YSYEKL. This CDR3 region has 18 residues. Trimming took 4 bases from V and 5 from J; bases not matched to a gene: 18. The CDR3 bases are TGCGCCAGCAGCCCCAGAGGACAGGGGCGGACCTCTCTCCACGAGCAGTACTTC. This gives the protein CASSPRGQGRTSLHEQYF.

The chain has TRBV14 and TRBJ1-1, with 10 bases lining up with TRBD1. The V gene end was trimmed by 3 bases and the J gene end by 0 bases; junction bases not matched to a gene: 7. The CDR3 has 17 amino acids. CDR1 SGHDN and CDR2 FVKESK come from the germline V gene. CDR3 sequence: CASSQIRTGGLNTEAFF. Here the CDR3 DNA reads TGTGCCAGCAGCCAGATCCGGACAGGGGGATTGAACACTGAAGCTTTCTTT.

The chain links TRBV30 to TRBJ1-1; maybe TRBD1 (5 bases). Trimming removed 7 bases at V and 1 base at J, with 13 bases between. Germline CDR1 is GTSNPN and CDR2 is SVGIG (reference sequence). This CDR3 has 13 amino acids. The CDR3 nucleotides read TGTGCCTCCTGGGGCAGTAGGAACACTGAAGCTTTCTTT. Its protein is CASWGSRNTEAFF.

The chain recombines TRBV5-1 with TRBJ2-7; perhaps TRBD2 as D (6 bases). This CDR3 contains 15 residues. V was trimmed by 0 bases and J by 3 bases, leaving 13 bases between them. Germline-derived CDR1 and CDR2 are SGHRS and YFSETQ. Here the CDR3 DNA reads TGCGCCAGCAGCTTGGCCTTAGGACTAAGCTACGAGCAGTACTTC. This encodes CASSLALGLSYEQYF.

This clone has only a few counts. This chain joins TRBV27 and TRBJ1-6, with D uncertain. The CDR3 is made up of 14 amino acids. V lost 3 bases and J lost 6, with 9 bases in between. Germline CDR1 reads MNHEY; CDR2 reads SMNVEV (reference sequence). The CDR3 region has the DNA TGTGCCAGCAGTTTGTTTGGTGGTAATTCACCCCTCCACTTT. This sequence encodes CASSLFGGNSPLHF.

The chain employs TRBV2 and TRBJ1-4; 7 bases are a match to TRBD1. CDR3 length equals 14 residues. The J segment lost 4 bases and the V segment lost 5 bases, leaving 4 bases of the junction unmatched. Germline-derived CDR1 and CDR2 are SNHLY and FYNNEI. CDR3 nucleotides: TGTGCCAGCAGTCGACAGGGAGATAATGAAAAACTGTTTTTT. Amino acids: CASSRQGDNEKLFF.

V usage is TRBV6-1 and J usage is TRBJ2-4; D gene ambiguous. V was shortened by 4 bases and J by 1 base, with 11 bases between the two germline ends. The CDR3 loop spans 15 amino acids. Looked up from germline, CDR1 is MNHNS and CDR2 is SASEGT. The CDR3 is CASSGTDLAKNIQYF. For the CDR3, the DNA is TGTGCCAGCAGTGGGACCGATCTTGCCAAAAACATTCAGTACTTC.

The chain combines TRBV4-1 with TRBJ1-2; possible D gene TRBD1, 5 bases. Between the trimmed V and J ends, which lost 4 bases and 0 bases, there was a span of 12 bases. Per the germline V gene, CDR1 is MGHRA and CDR2 is YSYEKL. The CDR3 spans 15 residues. CDR3 loop: CASSLDSVTNYGYTF. The DNA of the CDR3 is TGCGCCAGCAGCCTTGACAGCGTTACTAACTATGGCTACACCTTC.

The chain links TRBV18 to TRBJ2-3; 14 bases agree with TRBD2. This CDR3 is built from 18 residues. CDR1 is KGHSH and CDR2 is LQKENI in the germline V gene. V trimming: 5 bases; J trimming: 0 bases; junction bases outside the gene matches: 7. CDR3 in DNA: TGTGCCAGCTCAGACCGACTAGCGGGGGGGGCTAGCACAGATACGCAGTATTTT. This gives the protein CASSDRLAGGASTDTQYF. Full variable domain (outside the CDR3, taken from reference TRBV18 and TRBJ2-3): NAGVMQNPRHLVRRRGQEARLRCSPMKGHSHVYWYRQLPEEGLKFMVYLQKENIIDESGMPKERFSAEFPKEGPSILRIQQVVRGDSAAYFCASSDRLAGGASTDTQYFGPGTRLTVL.

The rearrangement links TRBV18 to TRBJ2-7, with TRBD1 as a possible D gene (5 bases). Trimming pared 0 bases from V and 0 bases from J, leaving 12 bases between. Germline values: CDR1 KGHSH, CDR2 LQKENI. There are 16 residues in the CDR3. CDR3 loop: CASSPPNPGFSYEQYF. CDR3 DNA: TGTGCCAGCTCACCACCGAACCCAGGGTTCTCCTACGAGCAGTACTTC.

The rearrangement links TRBV14 to TRBJ1-1; D gene unclear. Germline CDR1 SGHDN, CDR2 FVKESK. The CDR3 totals 13 residues. Trimming took 1 base from V and 1 from J, leaving 4 bases between them. The CDR3 DNA is TGTGCCAGCAGCCAAGCTCAGAACACTGAAGCTTTCTTT. Amino acid sequence: CASSQAQNTEAFF.

The chain uses TRBV11-2 and TRBJ2-2, with D maybe TRBD2 (6 bases). Germline-derived CDR1 and CDR2 are SGHAT and FQNNGV. V lost 5 bases and J lost 6, with 13 bases in between. The length of the CDR3 is 14 residues. CDR3 amino acids: CASSILSGAGELFF. In DNA, the CDR3 is TGTGCCAGCAGCATACTTAGCGGAGCCGGGGAGCTGTTTTTT.

The chain joins TRBV11-3 to TRBJ1-1; unclear D gene. CDR1 and CDR2 (germline): SGHNT, YENEEA. Trimming shortened V by 5 bases and J by 2 bases, and 9 bases separated the two germline ends. The CDR3 spans 13 residues. The CDR3 spells CASSHPANTEAFF. In DNA form, the CDR3 reads TGTGCCAGCAGCCACCCAGCTAACACTGAAGCTTTCTTT.

The V and J genes are TRBV7-9 and TRBJ2-1; possible D gene TRBD2, 6 bases. Trimming cost V 1 base and J 0 bases, with 10 bases left between them. The CDR3 sequence is 16 residues long. CDR1 is SEHNR and CDR2 is FQNEAQ in the germline V gene (reference sequence). CDR3: CASSLGFGSSYNEQFF. CDR3 DNA sequence: TGTGCCAGCAGCTTAGGGTTCGGGAGCTCCTACAATGAGCAGTTCTTC.